This T cell receptor (beta chain) was sequenced during a study of CD8 T cells in Susac syndrome. Study-wide points: The study recognized that its TCR sequencing and HLA analysis covered a relatively small number of individuals.

TEMRA cells were FACS-enriched and CD8+ and CD4+ T cells negatively isolated. Remarks on this clonotype: As yet, its antigen is unknown.

With random hexamers, reverse transcription was performed on roughly 0.5 to 1 ug of RNA. An immunoSEQ multiplex PCR amplified TCR beta CDR3 over 54 Vbeta and 13 Jbeta. TCRdb reanalysed the immunoSEQ multiplex PCR reads using MiXCR and keeps one entry per CDR3 protein. Among 65,000 to 80,000 distinct CDR3 sequences, roughly nine tenths were seen once, and the ten largest hold less than 0.6%. The germline V gene encodes CDR1 SEHNR and CDR2 FQNEAQ (reference sequence). The CDR3 spans 16 residues. V gave up 4 bases and J gave up 0 bases; unmatched junction bases: 8. This TCR derives from a human donor with multiple sclerosis. V and J are TRBV7-9 and TRBJ1-1; 7 nucleotides align to TRBD1. Sequenced sample: CD8+ T cells from PBMCs. The CDR3 region is CASSSRQGLMNTEAFF. DNA for the CDR3: TGTGCCAGCAGCTCTCGACAGGGCTTAATGAACACTGAAGCTTTCTTT.